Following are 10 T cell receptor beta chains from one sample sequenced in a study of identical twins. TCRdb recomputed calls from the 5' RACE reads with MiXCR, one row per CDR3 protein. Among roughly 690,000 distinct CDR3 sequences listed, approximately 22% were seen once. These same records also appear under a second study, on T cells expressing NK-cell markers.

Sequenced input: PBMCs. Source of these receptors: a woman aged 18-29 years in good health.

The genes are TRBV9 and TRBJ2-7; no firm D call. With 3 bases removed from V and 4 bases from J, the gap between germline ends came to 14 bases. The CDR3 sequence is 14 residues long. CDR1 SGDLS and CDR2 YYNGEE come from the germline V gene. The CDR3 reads CASSAQATDYEQYF. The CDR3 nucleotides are TGTGCCAGCAGCGCCCAGGCAACCGATTACGAGCAGTACTTC.

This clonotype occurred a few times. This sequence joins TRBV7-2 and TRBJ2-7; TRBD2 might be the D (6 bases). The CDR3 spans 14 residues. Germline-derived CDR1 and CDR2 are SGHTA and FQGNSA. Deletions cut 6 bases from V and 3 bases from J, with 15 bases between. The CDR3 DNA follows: TGTGCCAGCAGTCCCCAGGGAGGAGTCTACGAGCAGTACTTC. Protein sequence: CASSPQGGVYEQYF. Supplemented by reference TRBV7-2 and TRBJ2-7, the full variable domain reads GAGVSQSPSNKVTEKGKDVELRCDPISGHTALYWYRQSLGQGLEFLIYFQGNSAPDKSGLPSDRFSAERTGGSVSTLTIQRTQQEDSAVYLCASSPQGGVYEQYFGPGTRLTVT.

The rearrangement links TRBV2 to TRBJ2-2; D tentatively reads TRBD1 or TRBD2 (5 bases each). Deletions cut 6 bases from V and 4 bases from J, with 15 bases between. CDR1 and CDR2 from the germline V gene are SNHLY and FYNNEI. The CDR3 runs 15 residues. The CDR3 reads CASSPEGIRTGELFF. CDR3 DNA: TGTGCCAGCAGCCCCGAGGGGATTCGCACCGGGGAGCTGTTTTTT.

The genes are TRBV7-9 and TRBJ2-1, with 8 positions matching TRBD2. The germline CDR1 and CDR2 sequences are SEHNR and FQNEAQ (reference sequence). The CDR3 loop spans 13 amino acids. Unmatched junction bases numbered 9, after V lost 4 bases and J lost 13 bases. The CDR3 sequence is CASSSGGGAIQFF. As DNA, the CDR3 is TGTGCCAGCAGCTCCGGGGGGGGAGCAATACAGTTCTTC.

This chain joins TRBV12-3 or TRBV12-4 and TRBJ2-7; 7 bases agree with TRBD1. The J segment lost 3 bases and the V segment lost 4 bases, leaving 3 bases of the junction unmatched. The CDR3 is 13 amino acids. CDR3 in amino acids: CASSSNRGYEQYF. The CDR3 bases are TGTGCCAGCAGTTCAAACAGGGGCTACGAGCAGTACTTC.

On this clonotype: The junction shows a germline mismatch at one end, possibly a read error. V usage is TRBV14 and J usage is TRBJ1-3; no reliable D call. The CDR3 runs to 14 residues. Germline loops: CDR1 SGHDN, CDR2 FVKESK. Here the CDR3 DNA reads TGTGCCGGCAGCCACGTTCACTCTGGAAACACCATATATTTT. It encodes CAGSHVHSGNTIYF.

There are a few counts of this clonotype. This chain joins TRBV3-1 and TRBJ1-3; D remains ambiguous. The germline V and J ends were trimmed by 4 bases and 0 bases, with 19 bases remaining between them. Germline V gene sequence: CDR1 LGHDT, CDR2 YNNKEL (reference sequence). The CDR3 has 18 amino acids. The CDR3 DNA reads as TGTGCCAGCAGCCCAACTGTCAGAGGATTCCACTCTGGAAACACCATATATTTT. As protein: CASSPTVRGFHSGNTIYF.

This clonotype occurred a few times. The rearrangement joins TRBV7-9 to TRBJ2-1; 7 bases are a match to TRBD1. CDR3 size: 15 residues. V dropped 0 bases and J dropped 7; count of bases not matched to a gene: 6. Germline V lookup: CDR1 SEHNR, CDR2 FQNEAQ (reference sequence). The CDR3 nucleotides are TGTGCCAGCAGCTTAGCAGGGGGCGCTTTGAATGAGCAGTTCTTC. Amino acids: CASSLAGGALNEQFF. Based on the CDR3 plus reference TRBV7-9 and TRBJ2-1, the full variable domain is DTGVSQNPRHKITKRGQNVTFRCDPISEHNRLYWYRQTLGQGPEFLTYFQNEAQLEKSRLLSDRFSAERPKGSFSTLEIQRTEQGDSAMYLCASSLAGGALNEQFFGPGTRLTVL.

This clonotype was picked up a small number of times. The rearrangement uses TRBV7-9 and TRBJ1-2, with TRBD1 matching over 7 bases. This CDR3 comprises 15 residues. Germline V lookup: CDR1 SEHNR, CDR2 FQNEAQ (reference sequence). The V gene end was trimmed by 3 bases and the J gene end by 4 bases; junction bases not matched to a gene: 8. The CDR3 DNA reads TGTGCCAGCAGCTTGCCCGGACAGGCGATCTATGGCTACACCTTC. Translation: CASSLPGQAIYGYTF. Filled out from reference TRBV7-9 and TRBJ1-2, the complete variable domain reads DTGVSQNPRHKITKRGQNVTFRCDPISEHNRLYWYRQTLGQGPEFLTYFQNEAQLEKSRLLSDRFSAERPKGSFSTLEIQRTEQGDSAMYLCASSLPGQAIYGYTFGSGTRLTVV.

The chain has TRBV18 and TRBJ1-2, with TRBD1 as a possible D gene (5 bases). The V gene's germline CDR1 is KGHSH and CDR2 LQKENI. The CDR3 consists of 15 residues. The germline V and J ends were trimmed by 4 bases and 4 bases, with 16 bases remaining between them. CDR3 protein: CASSQISGRAYGYTF. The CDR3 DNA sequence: TGTGCCAGCTCACAGATCTCGGGCAGGGCCTATGGCTACACCTTC.